This entry is about one T cell receptor (beta chain). Its antigen remains unidentified. The data derive from a study of T cells after yellow fever vaccination. CDR1 and CDR2 from the germline V gene are SGHTA and FQGNSA. The CDR3 runs to 17 residues. V was shortened by 1 base and J by 0 bases, with 13 bases between the two germline ends. The authors made TCR cDNA by 5'RACE template switching, adding a universal primer site and UMIs. TCRdb passed the 5' RACE reads through MiXCR, listing each CDR3 protein once. The sample has nearly 550,000 distinct CDR3 sequences, about 19% seen once. Study results and limitations: From the bulk population, abundant clonotypes could contaminate and appear within FACS-sorted repertoires. Clonotypes shared by both compartments, CD4 and CD8, made up a small share.

The specimen was PBMCs, collected 15 days after the yellow fever booster vaccination. The J gene is TRBJ2-4, the V gene TRBV7-2; D is unclear. This clonotype was obtained from a man aged 25-45 years who received the YFV17D yellow fever vaccine. CDR3 DNA sequence: TGTGCCAGCAGCTTAGTCTCCGGCGAACTAGCCAAAAACATTCAGTACTTC. Residues: CASSLVSGELAKNIQYF.